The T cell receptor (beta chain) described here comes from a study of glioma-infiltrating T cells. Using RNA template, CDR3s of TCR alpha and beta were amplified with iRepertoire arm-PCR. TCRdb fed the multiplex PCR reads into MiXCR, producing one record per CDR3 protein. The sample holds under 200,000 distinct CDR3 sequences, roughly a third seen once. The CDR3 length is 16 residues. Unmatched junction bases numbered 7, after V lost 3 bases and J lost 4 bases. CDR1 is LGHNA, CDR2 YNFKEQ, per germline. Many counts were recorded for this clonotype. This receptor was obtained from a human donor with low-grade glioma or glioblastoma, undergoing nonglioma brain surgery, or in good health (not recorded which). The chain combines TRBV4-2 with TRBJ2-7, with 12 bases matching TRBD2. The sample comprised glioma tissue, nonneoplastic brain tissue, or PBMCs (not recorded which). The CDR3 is CASSQSAGTSGYEQYF. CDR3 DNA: TGTGCCAGCAGCCAGTCTGCAGGGACTAGCGGGTACGAGCAGTACTTC.